The TCR beta chain under discussion was sequenced for a study of molecular identifiers for immune sequencing clone quantification. Study context: Replicates involved a five-way split of RNA from roughly 18,000 or 92,000 naive CD8 cells, with sequencing of four.

For bulk TCR libraries, previously described methods and listed TCR primers were used. TCRdb independently ran MiXCR on the PCR reads; one entry per CDR3 protein. The data show roughly 300,000 distinct CDR3 sequences, with about a quarter seen just once and 0.65% to 0.75% held by the top ten. Regarding this clonotype: Its antigen is still unknown.

The CDR3 runs 18 residues. The germline CDR1 and CDR2 sequences are SEHNR and FQNEAQ (reference sequence). Trimming removed 5 bases at V and 2 bases at J, with 22 bases between. Study-level findings and limits: In CMV-specific effectors, clones above 20 copies held over 97% of molecules; naive, under 1%. Investigators reportedly could detect spiked Jurkat TCR RNA from one cell among 1.1 million or so naive cells.

This rearrangement joins TRBV7-9 to TRBJ2-1, with D possibly matching TRBD1 (5 bases). The sample taken for sequencing was naive CD8+ T cells from blood, with Jurkat cell RNA spiked in. Subset here: FACS-sorted CD8+CD4-CCR7+CD45RA+ naive T cells. The source of this sequence is a human donor in good health. Some libraries in this study had Jurkat cell RNA spiked in. The CDR3 region has the DNA TGTGCCAGCAGCCCCGCCTCGCCGGCAGGGAAGGCCTACAATGAGCAGTTCTTC. It specifies CASSPASPAGKAYNEQFF.